This TCR beta chain was captured by sequencing in a study of immune evolution from preneoplasia to lung adenocarcinoma. Each case's diagnosis was confirmed by two pathologists on H&E. After pathologic assessment, macro-dissection selected premalignant or tumor cells for extraction. Assay used: immunoSEQ multiplex PCR; TCRdb lists only in-frame clones, some missing. The table records around 9,100 clones, more than 80% of them present only once. A note on this clone: Its antigen is undetermined.

Germline values: CDR1 SGHTA, CDR2 FQGNSA. Trimming took 5 bases from V and 10 from J; bases not matched to a gene: 14. There are 17 residues in the CDR3. Study-wide points: Clonality was highest in normal lung, lower in later-stage lesions apparently. Top clone share appeared to fall from AAH through AIS, MIA, adenocarcinoma.

Sequenced material: FFPE lung adenocarcinoma in situ tissue. V usage is TRBV7-2 and J usage is TRBJ2-5, with 15 bases matching TRBD2. This TCR was sampled from a person between 65 and 80 years old with lung adenocarcinoma. CDR3 protein: CASSLQGGGTSGRIQYF. The CDR3 DNA follows: TGTGCCAGCAGCCTCCAGGGGGGCGGGACTAGCGGGAGGATCCAGTACTTC.